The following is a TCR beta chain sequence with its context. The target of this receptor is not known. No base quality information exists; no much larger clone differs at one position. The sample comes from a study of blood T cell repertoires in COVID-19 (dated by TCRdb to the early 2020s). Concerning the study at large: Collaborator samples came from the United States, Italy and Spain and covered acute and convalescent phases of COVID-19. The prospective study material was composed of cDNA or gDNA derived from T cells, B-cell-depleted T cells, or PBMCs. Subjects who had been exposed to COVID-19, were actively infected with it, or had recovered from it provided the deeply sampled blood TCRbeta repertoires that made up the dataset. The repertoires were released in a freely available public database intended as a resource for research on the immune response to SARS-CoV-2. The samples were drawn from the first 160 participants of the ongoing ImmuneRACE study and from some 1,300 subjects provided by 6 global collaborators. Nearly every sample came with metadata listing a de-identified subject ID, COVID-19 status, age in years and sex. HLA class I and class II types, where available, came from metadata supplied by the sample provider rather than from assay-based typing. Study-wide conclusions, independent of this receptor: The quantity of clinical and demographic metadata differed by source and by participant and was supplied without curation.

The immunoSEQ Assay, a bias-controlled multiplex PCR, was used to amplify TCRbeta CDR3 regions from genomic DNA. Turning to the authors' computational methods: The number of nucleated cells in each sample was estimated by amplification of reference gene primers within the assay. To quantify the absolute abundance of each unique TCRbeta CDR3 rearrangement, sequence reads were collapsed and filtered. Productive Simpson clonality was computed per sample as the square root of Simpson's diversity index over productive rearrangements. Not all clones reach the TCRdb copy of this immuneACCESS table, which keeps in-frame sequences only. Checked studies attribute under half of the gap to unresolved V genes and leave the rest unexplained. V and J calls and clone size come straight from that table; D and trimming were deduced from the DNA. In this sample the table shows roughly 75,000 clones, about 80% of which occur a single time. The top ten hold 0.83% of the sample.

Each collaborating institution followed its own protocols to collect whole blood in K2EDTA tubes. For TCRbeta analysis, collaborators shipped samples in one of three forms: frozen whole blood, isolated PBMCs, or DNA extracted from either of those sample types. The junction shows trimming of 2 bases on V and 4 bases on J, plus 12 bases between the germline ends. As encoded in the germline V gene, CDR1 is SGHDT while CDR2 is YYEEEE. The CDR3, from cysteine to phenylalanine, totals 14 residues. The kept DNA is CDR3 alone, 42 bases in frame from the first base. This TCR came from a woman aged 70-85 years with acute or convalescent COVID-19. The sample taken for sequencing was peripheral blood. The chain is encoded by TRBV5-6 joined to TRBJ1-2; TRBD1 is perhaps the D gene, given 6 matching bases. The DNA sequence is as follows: TGTGCCAGCAGCTTACCGACAGGAGGCTATGGCTACACCTTC. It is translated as CASSLPTGGYGYTF.